This T cell receptor beta chain was found in a study of early T cells in non-severe SARS-CoV-2 infection. Across the study: The sequenced material was bulk RNA from unsorted whole blood, and its chains were unpaired.

Germline-derived CDR1 and CDR2 are SNHLY and FYNNEI. V was clipped by 8 bases and J by 5 bases; unmatched bases: 15. The CDR3 extends over 16 amino acids. This clonotype came up a few times. From the 5' RACE reads, TCRdb called clonotypes with MiXCR, one entry per CDR3 protein. The sample shows about 61,000 distinct CDR3 sequences, more than 10% of them seen only once. V and J are TRBV2 and TRBJ2-5; 9 nucleotides line up with TRBD2. The TCR sequence derives from an adult who was a healthcare worker with PCR-confirmed SARS-CoV-2 infection or an uninfected control (not recorded which). Sequenced input: whole blood. The CDR3 is CASLGGYGTSWETQYF. CDR3 in DNA: TGTGCCAGCCTAGGCGGATATGGGACTAGCTGGGAGACCCAGTACTTC.